Sequencing of this T cell receptor beta chain was carried out in a study of long-term antiretroviral therapy in people with HIV. Sequencing relied on immunoSEQ assay v3.0, run at survey level. Produced via immunoSEQ multiplex PCR; TCRdb's table is partial and in-frame only. The sample includes 25,000 to 35,000 clones, around 78% of them seen just once. CDR3 length: 13 amino acids. Trimming took 0 bases from V and 6 from J, leaving 5 bases between them. Per the germline V gene, CDR1 is LGHNA and CDR2 is YNFKEQ. Sequenced material: unsorted PBMCs, taken 3.1 years after starting antiretroviral therapy. The source is a woman in her forties or fifties with HIV. The gene calls are TRBV4-2 and TRBJ2-2; D not resolved. DNA for the CDR3: TGTGCCAGCAGCCAAGATGAGGCCGGGGAGCTGTTTTTT. Its translation: CASSQDEAGELFF.